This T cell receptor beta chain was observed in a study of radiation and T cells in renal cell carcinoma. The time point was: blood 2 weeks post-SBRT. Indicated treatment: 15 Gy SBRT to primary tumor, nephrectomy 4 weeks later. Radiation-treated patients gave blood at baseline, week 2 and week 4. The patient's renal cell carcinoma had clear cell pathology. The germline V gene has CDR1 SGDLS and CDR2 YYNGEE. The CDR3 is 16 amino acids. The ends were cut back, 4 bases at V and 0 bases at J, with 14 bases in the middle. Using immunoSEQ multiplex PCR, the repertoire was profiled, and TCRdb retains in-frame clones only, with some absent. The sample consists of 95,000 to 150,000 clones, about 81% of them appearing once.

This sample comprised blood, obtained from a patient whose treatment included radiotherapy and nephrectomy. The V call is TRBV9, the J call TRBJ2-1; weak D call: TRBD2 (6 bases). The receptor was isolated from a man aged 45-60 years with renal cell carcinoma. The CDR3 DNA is TGTGCCAGCAGCCGAGGAGAGGGACTCTCCTACAATGAGCAGTTCTTC. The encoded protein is CASSRGEGLSYNEQFF. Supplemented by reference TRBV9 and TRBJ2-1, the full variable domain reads DSGVTQTPKHLITATGQRVTLRCSPRSGDLSVYWYQQSLDQGLQFLIQYYNGEERAKGNILERFSAQQFPDLHSELNLSSLELGDSALYFCASSRGEGLSYNEQFFGPGTRLTVL.